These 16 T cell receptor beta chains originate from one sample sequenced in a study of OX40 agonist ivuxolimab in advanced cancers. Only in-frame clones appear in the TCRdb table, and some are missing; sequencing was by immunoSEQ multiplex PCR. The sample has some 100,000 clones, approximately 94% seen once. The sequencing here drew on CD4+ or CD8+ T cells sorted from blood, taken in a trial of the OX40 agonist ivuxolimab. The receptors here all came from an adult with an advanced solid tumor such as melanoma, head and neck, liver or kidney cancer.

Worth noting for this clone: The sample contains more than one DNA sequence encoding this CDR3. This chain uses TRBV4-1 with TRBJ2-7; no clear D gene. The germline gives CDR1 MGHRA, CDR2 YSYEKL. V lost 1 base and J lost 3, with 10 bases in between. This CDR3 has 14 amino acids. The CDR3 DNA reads TGCGCCAGCAGCCAAGGGGGTGGAGACTACGAGCAGTACTTC. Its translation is CASSQGGGDYEQYF.

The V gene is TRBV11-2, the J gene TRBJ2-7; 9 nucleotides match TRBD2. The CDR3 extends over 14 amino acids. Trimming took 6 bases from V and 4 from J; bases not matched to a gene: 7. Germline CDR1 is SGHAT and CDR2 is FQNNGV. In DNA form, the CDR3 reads TGTGCCAGCAGGCGGGGGGGTTGGCAATACGAGCAGTACTTC. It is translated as CASRRGGWQYEQYF.

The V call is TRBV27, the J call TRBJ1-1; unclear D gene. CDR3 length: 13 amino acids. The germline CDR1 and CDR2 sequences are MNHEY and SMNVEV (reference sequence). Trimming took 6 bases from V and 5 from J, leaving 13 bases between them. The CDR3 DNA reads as TGTGCCAGCAGGGTGGGAGGTCGAACTGAAGCTTTCTTT. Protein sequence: CASRVGGRTEAFF.

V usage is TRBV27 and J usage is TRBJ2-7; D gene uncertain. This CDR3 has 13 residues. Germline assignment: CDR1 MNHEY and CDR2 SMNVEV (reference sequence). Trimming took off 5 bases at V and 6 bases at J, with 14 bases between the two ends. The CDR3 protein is CASSPIGWGEQYF. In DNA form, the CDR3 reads TGTGCCAGCAGTCCCATTGGTTGGGGCGAGCAGTACTTC.

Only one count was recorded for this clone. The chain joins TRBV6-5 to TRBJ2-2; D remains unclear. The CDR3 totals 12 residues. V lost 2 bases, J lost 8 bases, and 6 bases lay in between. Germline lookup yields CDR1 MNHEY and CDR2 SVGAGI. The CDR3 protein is CASSYGRGELFF. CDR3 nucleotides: TGTGCCAGCAGTTACGGTCGGGGGGAGCTGTTTTTT.

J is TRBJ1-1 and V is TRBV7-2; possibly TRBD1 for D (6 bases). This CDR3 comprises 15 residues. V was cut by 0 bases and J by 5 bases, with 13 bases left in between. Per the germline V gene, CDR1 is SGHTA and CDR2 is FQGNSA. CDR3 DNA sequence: TGTGCCAGCAGCTTAGCCGTAGGGGGACGGACTGAAGCTTTCTTT. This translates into CASSLAVGGRTEAFF.

The chain's CDR3 is CASTDGAGREPQHF. In DNA, the CDR3 is TGTGCCAGCACCGACGGGGCGGGGAGGGAGCCCCAGCATTTT. V and J are TRBV6-5 and TRBJ1-5; a possible D gene is TRBD1 (5 bases). V lost 7 bases and J 8 bases, leaving 18 bases between the germline ends. The CDR3 totals 14 residues. Looked up from germline, CDR1 is MNHEY and CDR2 is SVGAGI.

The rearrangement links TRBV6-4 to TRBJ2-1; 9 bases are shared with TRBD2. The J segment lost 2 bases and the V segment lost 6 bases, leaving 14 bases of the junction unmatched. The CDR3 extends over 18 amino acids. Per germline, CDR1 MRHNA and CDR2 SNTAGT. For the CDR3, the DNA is TGTGCCAGCAGGTTGTCTTGTAGCGGGAGCGGCGCCTACAATGAGCAGTTCTTC. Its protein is CASRLSCSGSGAYNEQFF.

CDR3 region: CASSVRLVSHNEQFF. The DNA for the CDR3 is TGTGCCAGCAGTGTCCGACTAGTAAGCCACAATGAGCAGTTCTTC. The chain employs TRBV6-5 and TRBJ2-1; D may be TRBD2 (6 bases). The CDR3 spans 15 residues. V was trimmed by 5 bases and J by 5 bases, leaving 16 bases between them. The germline gives CDR1 MNHEY, CDR2 SVGAGI.

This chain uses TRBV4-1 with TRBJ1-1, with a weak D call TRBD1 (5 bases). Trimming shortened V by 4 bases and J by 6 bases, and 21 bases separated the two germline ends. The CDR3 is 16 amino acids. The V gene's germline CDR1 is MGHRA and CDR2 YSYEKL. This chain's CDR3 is CASSPKGHKPEPEAFF. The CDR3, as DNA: TGCGCCAGCAGCCCAAAGGGGCATAAACCCGAGCCTGAAGCTTTCTTT.

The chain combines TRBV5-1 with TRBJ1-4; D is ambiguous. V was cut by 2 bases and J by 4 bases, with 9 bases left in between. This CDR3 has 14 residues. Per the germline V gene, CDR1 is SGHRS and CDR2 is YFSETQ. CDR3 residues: CASSLGQLNEKLFF. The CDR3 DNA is TGCGCCAGCAGCTTAGGTCAGCTTAATGAAAAACTGTTTTTT.

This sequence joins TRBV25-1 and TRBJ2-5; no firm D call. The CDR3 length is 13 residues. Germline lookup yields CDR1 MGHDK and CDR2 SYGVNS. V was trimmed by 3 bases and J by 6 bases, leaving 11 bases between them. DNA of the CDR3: TGTGCCAGCAGTGAGTCTAGTCTGCAGACCCAGTACTTC. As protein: CASSESSLQTQYF.

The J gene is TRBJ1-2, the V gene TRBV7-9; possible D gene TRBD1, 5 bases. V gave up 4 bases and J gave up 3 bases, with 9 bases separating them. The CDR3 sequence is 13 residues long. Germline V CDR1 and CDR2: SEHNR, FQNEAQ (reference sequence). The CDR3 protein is CASSSGTDYGYTF. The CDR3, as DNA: TGTGCCAGCAGCTCCGGGACGGACTATGGCTACACCTTC.

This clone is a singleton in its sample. As DNA, the CDR3 is TGTGCCAGCAGCTTAGCCCCTATAAACCTTATCTACGAGCAGTACTTC. It translates to CASSLAPINLIYEQYF. This chain links TRBV11-2 with TRBJ2-7; D is undetermined. This CDR3 is built from 16 residues. Trimming shortened V by 1 base and J by 3 bases, and 16 bases separated the two germline ends. CDR1 and CDR2 (germline): SGHAT, FQNNGV. Complete variable domain (other parts from reference TRBV11-2 and TRBJ2-7): EAGVAQSPRYKIIEKRQSVAFWCNPISGHATLYWYQQILGQGPKLLIQFQNNGVVDDSQLPKDRFSAERLKGVDSTLKIQPAKLEDSAVYLCASSLAPINLIYEQYFGPGTRLTVT.

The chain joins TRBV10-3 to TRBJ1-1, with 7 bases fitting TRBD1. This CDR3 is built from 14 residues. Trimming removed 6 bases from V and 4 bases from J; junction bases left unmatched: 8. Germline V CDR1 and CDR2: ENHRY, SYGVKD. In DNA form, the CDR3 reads TGTGCCATCAGGAAGACAGGGAAGGCCACTGAAGCTTTCTTT. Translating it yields CAIRKTGKATEAFF.

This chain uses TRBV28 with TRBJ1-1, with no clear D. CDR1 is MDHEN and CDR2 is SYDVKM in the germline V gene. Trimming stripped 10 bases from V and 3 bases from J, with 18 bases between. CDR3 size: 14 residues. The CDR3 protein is CATNRAVRYTEAFF. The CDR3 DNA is TGTGCCACCAATCGCGCAGTACGATACACTGAAGCTTTCTTT.